Listed here are 17 T cell receptor beta chains from one sample, sequenced in a study of T cells in Graves' hyperthyroidism and ophthalmopathy. Regions amplified from RNA transcripts were the TCR beta CDR3 regions. HTBI primers were used for first-round RT-PCR of the TCR CDR3. MiXCR was run by TCRdb on the multiplex PCR reads, yielding one entry per CDR3 protein. The repertoire holds more than 500,000 distinct CDR3 sequences, around 15% seen once, with 3% to 4% in the top ten. The sample consisted of blood. These receptors came from a woman in her 30s with Graves' hyperthyroidism.

Ten or more counts support this clonotype. The chain couples TRBV20-1 to TRBJ2-1; 7 nucleotides match TRBD2. Germline-derived CDR1 and CDR2 are DFQATT and SNEGSKA (reference sequence). With V trimmed by 5 bases and J by 3 bases, 7 bases remained unmatched. This CDR3 contains 14 residues. Here the CDR3 DNA reads TGCAGTGCTCCACGGTCTAGCGGCTACAATGAGCAGTTCTTC. Translated: CSAPRSSGYNEQFF.

This clonotype turned up a few times. The chain uses TRBV7-6 and TRBJ1-3; D call uncertain. Germline V gene data show CDR1 as SGHVS and CDR2 as FNYEAQ. With 5 bases removed from V and 0 bases from J, the gap between germline ends came to 11 bases. The length of the CDR3 is 15 residues. The CDR3: CASSTTANSGNTIYF. The CDR3 DNA sequence: TGTGCCAGCAGCACCACAGCTAACTCTGGAAACACCATATATTTT.

The chain carries TRBV5-5 and TRBJ1-1, with D perhaps matching TRBD1 (6 bases). This CDR3 region has 16 residues. Germline V gene data show CDR1 as SGHKS and CDR2 as YYEKEE (reference sequence). Trimming cost V 4 bases and J 4 bases, with 20 bases left between them. In DNA form, the CDR3 reads TGTGCCAGCAGCCCAAACCGGCCAGGGGTGGGCACTGAAGCTTTCTTT. It is translated as CASSPNRPGVGTEAFF.

Ten or more counts support this clonotype. The rearrangement joins TRBV30 to TRBJ1-1, with 10 positions matching TRBD1. Germline values: CDR1 GTSNPN, CDR2 SVGIG (reference sequence). The CDR3 runs 16 residues. Trimming removed 5 bases from V and 0 bases from J; junction bases left unmatched: 9. Written as DNA, the CDR3 is TGTGCCTGGGTCCCCGGGACAGGGGTGATGAACACTGAAGCTTTCTTT. Amino acids: CAWVPGTGVMNTEAFF.

Comment on this clonotype: In this CDR3 the conserved last residue, phenylalanine or tryptophan, is missing, so a read error is likely. V and J are TRBV7-3 and TRBJ2-1; the D gene could be TRBD1 or TRBD2 (7 bases each). Germline-derived CDR1 and CDR2 are SGHTA and FQGTGA. The CDR3 contains 16 residues. Trimming took 7 bases from V and 3 from J, leaving 19 bases between them. CDR3 coding DNA: TGTGCCAGCATCCAGAGGGGGCGGGAGAGCTACAATGAGCAGTTCCTC. It translates to CASIQRGRESYNEQFL.

This clonotype was seen ten or more times. The V call is TRBV7-2, the J call TRBJ2-5; TRBD2 agrees at 9 bases. This CDR3 has 19 residues. V gave up 0 bases and J gave up 6 bases; unmatched junction bases: 17. Germline V gives CDR1 SGHTA, CDR2 FQGNSA. CDR3 DNA sequence: TGTGCCAGCAGCTTAGCGCTTTGGTCTAGCGGGGAATCCGGGAAGACCCAGTACTTC. Its translation is CASSLALWSSGESGKTQYF. Full variable domain (outside the CDR3, taken from reference TRBV7-2 and TRBJ2-5): GAGVSQSPSNKVTEKGKDVELRCDPISGHTALYWYRQSLGQGLEFLIYFQGNSAPDKSGLPSDRFSAERTGGSVSTLTIQRTQQEDSAVYLCASSLALWSSGESGKTQYFGPGTRLLVL.

This clonotype has a count of ten or more. This chain connects TRBV18 to TRBJ2-5; unclear D gene. Per the germline V gene, CDR1 is KGHSH and CDR2 is LQKENI. The CDR3 contains 12 residues. V dropped 3 bases and J dropped 5 bases, with 7 bases sitting between them. The CDR3 loop is CASSPDRETQYF. Written as DNA, the CDR3 is TGTGCCAGCTCACCCGATCGGGAGACCCAGTACTTC.

This clonotype appeared a few times. The chain couples TRBV5-6 to TRBJ1-5; D may be TRBD1 (5 bases). The V end was cut by 4 bases, the J end by 5 bases, with 10 bases between. Germline lookup yields CDR1 SGHDT and CDR2 YYEEEE. The CDR3 runs 13 residues. The CDR3: CASSLGTHQPQHF. CDR3 coding DNA: TGTGCCAGCAGCCTCGGGACCCATCAGCCCCAGCATTTT.

This clonotype was seen ten or more times. This rearrangement joins TRBV12-3 or TRBV12-4 to TRBJ2-5; 7 nucleotides agree with TRBD1. The J segment lost 1 base and the V segment lost 0 bases, leaving 2 bases of the junction unmatched. CDR3 size: 15 residues. CDR3 in DNA: TGTGCCAGCAGTTTAGCCGGGACAGCCCAAGAGACCCAGTACTTC. Translation: CASSLAGTAQETQYF.

There are a few counts of this clonotype. The J gene is TRBJ2-1, the V gene TRBV9; 10 bases fit TRBD2. The CDR3 covers 15 residues. CDR1 and CDR2 (germline): SGDLS, YYNGEE. With 4 bases clipped from V and 8 bases from J, the junction kept 9 bases outside the gene matches. The CDR3 loop reads CASSPPSGSNYEQFF. The DNA for the CDR3 is TGTGCCAGCAGCCCCCCTAGCGGGAGTAACTATGAGCAGTTCTTC.

This clonotype was counted a few times. This rearrangement joins TRBV19 to TRBJ2-3, with 10 bases matching TRBD1. J gave up 4 bases and V 5 bases, and 9 bases lay outside the gene matches. Germline V gives CDR1 LNHDA, CDR2 SQIVND (reference sequence). The CDR3 runs to 16 residues. Here the CDR3 DNA reads TGTGCCAGTAGTTCGGACAGGGGGAATCGTCCAGATACGCAGTATTTT. Amino acid sequence: CASSSDRGNRPDTQYF.

The chain has TRBV4-2 and TRBJ2-3; D remains ambiguous. Germline values: CDR1 LGHNA, CDR2 YNFKEQ. V dropped 0 bases and J dropped 4 bases, with 11 bases sitting between them. The CDR3 consists of 15 residues. CDR3 protein: CASSQDSMSPDTQYF. CDR3 sequence (DNA): TGTGCCAGCAGCCAAGATTCCATGTCACCAGATACGCAGTATTTT.

This clonotype was seen repeatedly, ten times or more. This sequence joins TRBV12-3 or TRBV12-4 and TRBJ2-7; D gene uncertain. The CDR3 has 12 amino acids. Trimming left V 3 bases short and J 3 bases short, with 6 bases between. CDR3 bases: TGTGCCAGCAGTTTTTGGGGCTACGAGCAGTACTTC. This translates into CASSFWGYEQYF.

In this sample, this clonotype turned up a few times. The gene calls are TRBV20-1 and TRBJ2-5; TRBD1 or TRBD2 may be the D gene (6 bases each). This CDR3 comprises 13 residues. The germline CDR1 and CDR2 sequences are DFQATT and SNEGSKA (reference sequence). Between the trimmed V and J ends, which lost 3 bases and 7 bases, there was a span of 15 bases. The CDR3: CSASVQGLPTQYF. For the CDR3, the DNA is TGCAGTGCTAGTGTACAGGGACTGCCGACCCAGTACTTC.

Of note for this clonotype: A junction boundary mismatches the germline segment, possibly from a read error. The chain carries TRBV7-2 and TRBJ2-5; D is unresolved. Germline-derived CDR1 and CDR2 are SGHTA and FQGNSA. The CDR3 contains 14 residues. CDR3 coding DNA: TGTGCCAGCAGCTTAACGCAGGCCCAAGAGCCCCAGTACTTC. Protein product: CASSLTQAQEPQYF. The entire variable domain, with the rest obtained from reference TRBV7-2 and TRBJ2-5, is as follows: GAGVSQSPSNKVTEKGKDVELRCDPISGHTALYWYRQSLGQGLEFLIYFQGNSAPDKSGLPSDRFSAERTGGSVSTLTIQRTQQEDSAVYLCASSLTQAQEPQYFGPGTRLLVL.

This clonotype was found many times. The V gene is TRBV7-3, the J gene TRBJ1-1; no reliable D call. Germline V CDR1 and CDR2: SGHTA, FQGTGA. The CDR3 has 14 amino acids. The ends were cut back, 1 base at V and 1 base at J, with 7 bases in the middle. The CDR3 protein is CASSLISGNTEAFF. The CDR3 DNA reads TGTGCCAGCAGCTTAATTTCAGGGAACACTGAAGCTTTCTTT.

Details on this clonotype: A read error may account for a junction end that differs from germline. CDR3 amino acids: CACSLRGGNQPQHF. The DNA for the CDR3 is TGTGCCTGCAGTTTGCGAGGGGGCAATCAGCCCCAGCATTTT. V and J are TRBV28 and TRBJ1-5, with a tentative D call TRBD1 (5 bases). Germline CDR1 reads MDHEN; CDR2 reads SYDVKM. CDR3 length: 14 amino acids. Full variable domain (rest looked up from reference TRBV28 and TRBJ1-5): DVKVTQSSRYLVKRTGEKVFLECVQDMDHENMFWYRQDPGLGLRLIYFSYDVKMKEKGDIPEGYSVSREKKERFSLILESASTNQTSMYLCACSLRGGNQPQHFGDGTRLSIL.